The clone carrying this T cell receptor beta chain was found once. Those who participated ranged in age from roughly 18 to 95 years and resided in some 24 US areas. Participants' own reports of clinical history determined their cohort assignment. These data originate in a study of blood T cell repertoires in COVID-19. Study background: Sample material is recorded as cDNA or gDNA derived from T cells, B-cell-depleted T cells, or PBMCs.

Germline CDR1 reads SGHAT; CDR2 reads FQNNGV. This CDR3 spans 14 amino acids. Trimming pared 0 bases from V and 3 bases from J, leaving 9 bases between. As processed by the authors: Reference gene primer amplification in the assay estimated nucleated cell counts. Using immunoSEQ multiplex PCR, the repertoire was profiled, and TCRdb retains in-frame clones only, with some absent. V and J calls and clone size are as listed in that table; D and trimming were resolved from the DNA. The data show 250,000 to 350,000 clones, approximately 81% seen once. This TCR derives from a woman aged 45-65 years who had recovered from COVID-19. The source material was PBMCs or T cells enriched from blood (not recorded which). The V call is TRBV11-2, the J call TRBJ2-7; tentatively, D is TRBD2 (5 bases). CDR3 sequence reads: CASSLDLAYYEQYF. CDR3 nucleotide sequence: TGTGCCAGCAGCTTAGATCTAGCCTACTACGAGCAGTACTTC.